This TCR beta chain was observed in a study of T-cell memory formation after mild COVID-19 (dated by TCRdb to about 2021). In terms of the full investigation: Most TCR sequence clusters were specific to one of the two donors. In two donors, T-cell clones that expanded and contracted after mild COVID-19 were followed by sequencing TCRalpha and TCRbeta repertoires longitudinally. The cohort comprised two young, previously healthy adult volunteers, one female and one male. General findings and caveats noted by the study authors: Some responding clones were detected in pre-infection memory, which suggested that pre-existing cross-reactive memory T cells had joined the SARS-CoV-2 response. Contracting CD4+ clones turned up mainly in the CM and EM memory subsets, whereas EMRA was where CD8+ clones were enriched. Clones that contracted from day 15 to 85 showed balanced CD4/CD8 phenotypes, whereas a second wave of clones that expanded from day 15 to 37 leaned towards CD4+. Whether the second-wave clones peaking on day 37 were SARS-CoV-2 specific was not confirmed. Only two mild cases were covered by the study, and larger cohorts that include severe cases with pre-infection samples were considered necessary.

Reads for this sample came from an Illumina NovaSeq 6000. TCRalpha and TCRbeta cDNA libraries were built by 5'RACE with constant-segment primers, adding sample barcodes and unique molecular identifiers. Trizol reagent was used to extract RNA from every sample. The libraries were amplified in two PCR steps, and the second step added a second sample barcode and Illumina TruSeq adapters. Libraries were sequenced on an Illumina NovaSeq with 2 x 150 bp paired-end reads. The study's processing was this. Demultiplexing of reads and collapsing into UMI-guided consensus sequences were performed with migec v1.2.7. Using mixcr v2.1.11, UMI consensuses were aligned to TRA and TRB V and J templates and then assembled into clonotypes. Clonotypes were classified as expanded or contracted when called significant by both edgeR and NoisET, with noise models trained on biological replicates. For edgeR calls, the cutoffs were a false discovery rate-adjusted p below 0.01 and a log2 fold-change threshold of 1. PCA with hierarchical clustering of max-normalized trajectories of the 1000 most abundant clonotypes was used as exploratory dynamics analysis. Separately sequenced CD4+ and CD8+ repertoires were used to assign a CD4 or CD8 phenotype to each responding clone. Using fastp trimming at Q25 and MiXCR clonotype assembly, TCRdb reanalyzed the public sequencing data and kept in-frame beta chains. CDR3 protein sequences are deduplicated, and each keeps its most common genes and DNA. It is TCRdb's table, rather than the study itself, that gives the V and J calls and clone size. In all, the sample holds about 360,000 distinct CDR3 sequences, and approximately 15% of those were seen once. The ten most abundant clones make up 22% of the sample.

Ficoll-Paque density gradient centrifugation was the method used to isolate PBMCs. Relative to germline, V is 2 bases shorter and J is 2 bases shorter, with 9 bases between their ends. Taken from the germline V gene (reference sequence), the CDR1 and CDR2 loops are SEHNR and FQNEAQ. The CDR3 has 14 amino acids, counting the end cysteine and phenylalanine. The entry retains the CDR3 DNA only, 42 bases that are in frame from base 1. This clonotype has at least ten counts. There is no known antigen for this receptor. The sample holds no much larger clone one base away, and base qualities are not on file.

Recombination connected TRBV7-9 to TRBJ1-2; matching of 6 bases hints at TRBD1 as the D gene. The sample comprised PBMCs or a T cell subset sorted from them (not recorded which). This sequence originates from a man younger than 30 who had mild COVID-19 (a few samples of this study predate the infection). The sample titles of this study are shuffled in the database, so cell type and time point are left out; the donor was told from shared clones. The DNA sequence is as follows: TGTGCCAGCAGCTTATCCCAGGGGAACTATGGCTACACCTTC. This sequence encodes CASSLSQGNYGYTF.